This T cell receptor (beta chain) is drawn from a study of post-analysis software for immune sequencing data. This clonotype was picked up one time. Its antigen is not identified. cDNA libraries for TCR beta contained unique molecular identifiers. TCRdb independently ran MiXCR on the PCR reads; one entry per CDR3 protein. This table has 450,000 to 700,000 distinct CDR3 sequences, 44% appearing once. V was cut by 6 bases and J by 4 bases, with 8 bases left in between. This CDR3 has 12 amino acids. Regarding the study as a whole: Same-batch samples co-clustered strongly by F measure. Relative to controls, patients had a few TRBV segments at higher frequency, with TRBV5-6, TRBV5-1 and TRBV20-1 among these.

This receptor was taken from a girl aged 5 to 17 with multiple sclerosis. Sequencing was carried out using blood. The chain recombines TRBV12-3 or TRBV12-4 with TRBJ2-3, with D perhaps matching TRBD1 (6 bases). The CDR3 loop is CASRRGSDTQYF. CDR3 coding DNA: TGTGCCAGCAGGAGGGGGTCAGATACGCAGTATTTT.